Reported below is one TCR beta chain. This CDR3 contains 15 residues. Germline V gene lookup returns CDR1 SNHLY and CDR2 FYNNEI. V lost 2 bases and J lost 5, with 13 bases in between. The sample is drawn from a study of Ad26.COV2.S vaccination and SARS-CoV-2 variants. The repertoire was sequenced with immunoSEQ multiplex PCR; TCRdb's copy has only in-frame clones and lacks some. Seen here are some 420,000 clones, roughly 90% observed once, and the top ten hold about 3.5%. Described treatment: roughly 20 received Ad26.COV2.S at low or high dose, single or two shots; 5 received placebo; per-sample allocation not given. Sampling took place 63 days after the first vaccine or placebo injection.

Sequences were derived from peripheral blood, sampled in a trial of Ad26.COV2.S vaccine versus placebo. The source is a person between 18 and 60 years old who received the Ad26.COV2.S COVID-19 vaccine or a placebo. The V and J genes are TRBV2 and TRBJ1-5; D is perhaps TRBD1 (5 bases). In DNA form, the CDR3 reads TGTGCCAGCAGTGAATACCCCCGGGGGGATCAGCCCCAGCATTTT. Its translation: CASSEYPRGDQPQHF.